This T cell receptor beta chain was documented in a study of blood T cell repertoires in COVID-19 (dated by TCRdb to 2020 to 2022). Background for the entire study: Samples from collaborators originated in the United States, Italy and Spain and spanned both the acute and convalescent phases of COVID-19. The sample metadata nearly always contained a de-identified subject ID, COVID-19 status, age in years and sex. Where available, HLA class I and class II types were obtained from metadata supplied by the sample provider rather than from assay-based typing. Deeply sampled blood TCRbeta repertoires from subjects exposed to, actively infected with, or recovered from COVID-19 were included in the dataset. The prospective study material was composed of cDNA or gDNA derived from T cells, B-cell-depleted T cells, or PBMCs. The repertoires were released in a freely available public database meant as a resource for research on the immune response to SARS-CoV-2. Samples came from the ongoing ImmuneRACE study (first 160 participants) plus 1,254 subjects from 6 global collaborators. What the authors observed across the whole study: Clinical and demographic metadata were provided uncurated, with the amount varying by source and participant.

From its cysteine to its phenylalanine, the CDR3 spans 17 amino acids. Only the CDR3 DNA is retained, 51 bases long and in frame from the first base. In the germline V gene (reference sequence), CDR1 corresponds to SEHNR and CDR2 to FQNEAQ. V lost 5 bases and J lost 1 base, and the count of bases not matched to a germline gene is 6. The immunoSEQ Assay, a bias-controlled multiplex PCR, was used to amplify TCRbeta CDR3 regions from genomic DNA. As for the original processing: Nucleated cell counts per sample were estimated from amplification of reference gene primers within the assay. To quantify the absolute abundance of each unique TCRbeta CDR3 rearrangement, sequence reads were collapsed and filtered. For each sample, productive Simpson clonality was calculated by taking the square root of Simpson's diversity index across productive rearrangements. Not all clones reach the TCRdb copy of this immuneACCESS table, which keeps in-frame sequences only. Checked studies attribute under half of the gap to unresolved V genes and leave the rest unexplained. V and J calls and clone size come straight from that table; D and trimming were deduced from the DNA. This sample gives over 120,000 clones in total; around 87% of them show up just once. The top ten hold 11% of the sample.

Participants in the prospective study were aged roughly 18 to 89 years, lived in some 24 United States geographic areas, and enrolled through a virtual design. In the prospective study, participants were assigned to cohorts based on the clinical history participants reported in a screening survey and a study questionnaire. Recovered participants in ImmuneRACE Cohort 3 were defined by two consecutive negative NP/OP PCR tests, clearance by a healthcare professional, or resolution of symptoms. In the prospective study, whole blood, serum and a nasopharyngeal or oropharyngeal swab were collected from each participant by mobile phlebotomists. Additional blood draws and questionnaires over an approximately 2-month period could optionally be provided by prospective study participants. Blood samples from the prospective study were shipped frozen or at room temperature prior to DNA extraction. A note on this clone: Its specific antigen is unknown. Base qualities are not recorded, but no much larger clone differs from it by a single base.

This receptor was identified in a man aged 60 to 75 who had recovered from COVID-19. The sequencing sample was made of PBMCs or T cells enriched from blood (not recorded which). The chain employs TRBV7-9 and TRBJ2-1, with TRBD2 matching 12 junction bases. The CDR3 protein sequence reads: CASSLTSGGTSYNEQFF. The DNA sequence is as follows: TGTGCCAGCAGCCTAACTAGCGGGGGGACTTCCTACAATGAGCAGTTCTTC.